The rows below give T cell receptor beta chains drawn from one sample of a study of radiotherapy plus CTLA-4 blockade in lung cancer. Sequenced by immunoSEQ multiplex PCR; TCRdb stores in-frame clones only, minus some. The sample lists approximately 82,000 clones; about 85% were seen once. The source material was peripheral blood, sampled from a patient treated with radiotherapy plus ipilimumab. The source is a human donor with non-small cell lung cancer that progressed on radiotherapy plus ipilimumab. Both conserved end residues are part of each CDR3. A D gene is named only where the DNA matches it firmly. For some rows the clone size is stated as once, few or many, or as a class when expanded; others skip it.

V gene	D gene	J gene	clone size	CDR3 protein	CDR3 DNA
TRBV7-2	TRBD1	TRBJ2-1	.	CASSLGGQGDYNEQFF	TGTGCCAGCAGCTTAGGGGGACAGGGGGACTACAATGAGCAGTTCTTC
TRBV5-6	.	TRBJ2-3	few	CASSLALTSRTDTQYF	TGTGCCAGCAGCTTGGCCCTGACTAGTAGAACAGATACGCAGTATTTT
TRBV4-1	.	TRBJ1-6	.	CASSQEGTSPLHF	TGCGCCAGCAGCCAAGAGGGAACTTCACCCCTCCACTTT
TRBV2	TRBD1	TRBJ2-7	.	CASRDRGTYEQYF	TGTGCCAGCAGGGACAGGGGGACCTACGAGCAGTACTTC
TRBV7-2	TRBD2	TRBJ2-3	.	CASRSPSGRLELEADTQYF	TGTGCCAGCCGTTCCCCTAGCGGGAGGTTGGAACTTGAGGCAGATACGCAGTATTTT
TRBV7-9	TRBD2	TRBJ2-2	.	CASSLKGGGGNANTGELFF	TGTGCCAGCAGCTTAAAGGGCGGCGGGGGAAACGCGAACACCGGGGAGCTGTTTTTT
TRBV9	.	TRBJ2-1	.	CASSATGNSYNEQFF	TGTGCCAGCAGCGCTACAGGTAACTCCTACAATGAGCAGTTCTTC
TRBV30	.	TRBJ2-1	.	CAWSPDRYNEQFF	TGTGCCTGGAGTCCCGACAGATACAATGAGCAGTTCTTC
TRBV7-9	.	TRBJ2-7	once	CASSSGLYLYEQYF	TGTGCCAGCAGCTCTGGACTTTATTTATACGAGCAGTACTTC
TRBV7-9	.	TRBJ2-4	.	CASSLGPPSAKNIQYF	TGTGCCAGCAGCTTAGGGCCACCCTCGGCCAAAAACATTCAGTACTTC
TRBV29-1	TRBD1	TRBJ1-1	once	CSVEDRGQGAMSAFF	TGCAGCGTTGAAGATCGGGGACAGGGGGCGATGTCTGCTTTCTTT
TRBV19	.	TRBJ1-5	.	CASSMSGVSNQPQHF	TGTGCCAGTAGTATGTCAGGGGTAAGCAATCAGCCCCAGCATTTT
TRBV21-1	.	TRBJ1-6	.	CASSRDRGTDNSPLHF	TGTGCCAGCAGCAGGGACAGAGGGACCGATAATTCACCCCTCCACTTT
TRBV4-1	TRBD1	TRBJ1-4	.	CASSRTGTVNEKLFF	TGCGCCAGCAGCCGAACCGGGACAGTGAATGAAAAACTGTTTTTT
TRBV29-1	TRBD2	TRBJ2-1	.	CSVVPSGYNEQFF	TGCAGCGTTGTGCCTAGCGGATACAATGAGCAGTTCTTC
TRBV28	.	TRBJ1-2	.	CAIRTANYGYTF	TGTGCCATCCGGACAGCCAACTATGGCTACACCTTC
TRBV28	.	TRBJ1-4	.	CASRTGFREKLFF	TGTGCCAGCAGAACAGGGTTTCGGGAAAAACTGTTTTTT
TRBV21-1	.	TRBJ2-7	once	CASSKEKPGAGQYGEQYF	TGTGCCAGCAGCAAAGAGAAGCCGGGGGCTGGTCAGTACGGCGAGCAGTACTTC
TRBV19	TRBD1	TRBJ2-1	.	CASRARGLYNEQFF	TGTGCCAGTAGAGCTAGGGGGCTCTACAATGAGCAGTTCTTC
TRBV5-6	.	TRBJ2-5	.	CASSLGTGTEETQYF	TGTGCCAGCAGCTTGGGAACCGGGACTGAAGAGACCCAGTACTTC
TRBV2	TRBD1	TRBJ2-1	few	CASSGQGRNEQFF	TGTGCCAGCAGTGGACAGGGTCGGAATGAGCAGTTCTTC
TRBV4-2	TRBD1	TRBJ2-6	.	CASSQLGQGIVSGANVLTF	TGTGCCAGCAGCCAGCTCGGACAGGGGATAGTCTCTGGGGCCAACGTCCTGACTTTC
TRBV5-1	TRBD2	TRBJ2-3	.	CASSLDSGRAGTQYF	TGCGCCAGCAGCTTGGATAGCGGGAGGGCGGGTACGCAGTATTTT
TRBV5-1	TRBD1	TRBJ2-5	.	CASSSGTGFLETQYF	TGCGCCAGCAGTTCCGGGACAGGGTTTCTCGAGACCCAGTACTTC
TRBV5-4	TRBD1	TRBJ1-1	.	CASSLGQGVLNTEAFF	TGTGCCAGCAGCTTGGGGCAGGGGGTCTTGAACACTGAAGCTTTCTTT
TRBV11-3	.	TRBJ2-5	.	CASSLTMAETQYF	TGTGCCAGCAGCTTAACCATGGCCGAGACCCAGTACTTC
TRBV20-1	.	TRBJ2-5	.	CSAGYETRYF	TGCAGTGCTGGCTATGAGACCCGGTACTTC
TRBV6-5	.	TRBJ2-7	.	CASSYGKLASYEQYF	TGTGCCAGCAGTTACGGGAAACTCGCCTCCTACGAGCAGTACTTC
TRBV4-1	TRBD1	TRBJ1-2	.	CASSQDSSAGGSNGYTF	TGCGCCAGCAGCCAAGATTCGTCGGCAGGGGGGTCTAATGGCTACACCTTC
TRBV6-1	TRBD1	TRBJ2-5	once	CASSEAIQGWQTQYF	TGTGCCAGCAGTGAAGCTATACAGGGGTGGCAGACCCAGTACTTC
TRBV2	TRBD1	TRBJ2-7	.	CASSVLGQGVIEQYF	TGTGCCAGCAGTGTTTTGGGACAGGGGGTCATCGAGCAGTACTTC
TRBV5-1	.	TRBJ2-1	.	CASSLQGGGGYNEQFF	TGCGCCAGCAGCCTCCAGGGGGGAGGAGGGTACAATGAGCAGTTCTTC